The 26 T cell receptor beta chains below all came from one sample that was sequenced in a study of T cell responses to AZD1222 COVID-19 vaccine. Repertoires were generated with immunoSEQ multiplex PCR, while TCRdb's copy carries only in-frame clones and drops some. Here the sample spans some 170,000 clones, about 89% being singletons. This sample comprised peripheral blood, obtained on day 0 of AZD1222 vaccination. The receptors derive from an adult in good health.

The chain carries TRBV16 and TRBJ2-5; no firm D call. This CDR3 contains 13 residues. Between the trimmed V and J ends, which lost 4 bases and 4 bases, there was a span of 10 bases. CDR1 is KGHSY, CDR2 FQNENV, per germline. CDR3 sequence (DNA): TGTGCCAGCAGCCCCAGGAATGGAGAGACCCAGTACTTC. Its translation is CASSPRNGETQYF.

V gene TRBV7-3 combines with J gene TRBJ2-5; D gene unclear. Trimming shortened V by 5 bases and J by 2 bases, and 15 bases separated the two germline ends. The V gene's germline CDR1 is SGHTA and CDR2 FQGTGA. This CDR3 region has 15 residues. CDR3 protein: CASSRDGRRQETQYF. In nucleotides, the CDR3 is TGTGCCAGCAGCCGTGACGGACGCCGGCAAGAGACCCAGTACTTC.

The DNA of the CDR3 is TGTGCCAGCAGTGTGCGGGGGCAGGGTGTTTTAAACTATGGCTACACCTTC. The encoded protein is CASSVRGQGVLNYGYTF. The chain carries TRBV6-1 and TRBJ1-2, with a tentative D call TRBD1 (6 bases). Germline V gene data show CDR1 as MNHNS and CDR2 as SASEGT. CDR3 length: 17 residues. V dropped 4 bases and J dropped 2 bases, with 20 bases sitting between them.

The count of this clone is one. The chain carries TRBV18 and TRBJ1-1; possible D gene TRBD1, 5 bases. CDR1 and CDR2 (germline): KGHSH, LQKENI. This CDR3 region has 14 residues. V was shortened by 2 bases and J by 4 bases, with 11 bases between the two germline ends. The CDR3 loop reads CASSPKGAVTEAFF. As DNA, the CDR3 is TGTGCCAGCTCACCAAAAGGGGCTGTCACTGAAGCTTTCTTT.

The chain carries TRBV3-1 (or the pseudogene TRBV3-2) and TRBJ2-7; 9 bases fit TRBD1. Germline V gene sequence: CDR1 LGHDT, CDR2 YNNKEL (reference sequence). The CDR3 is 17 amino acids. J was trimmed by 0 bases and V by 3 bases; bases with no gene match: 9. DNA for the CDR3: TGTGCCAGCAGCCACCCGTCGGGACAGGGCAGCTCCTACGAGCAGTACGTC. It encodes CASSHPSGQGSSYEQYV.

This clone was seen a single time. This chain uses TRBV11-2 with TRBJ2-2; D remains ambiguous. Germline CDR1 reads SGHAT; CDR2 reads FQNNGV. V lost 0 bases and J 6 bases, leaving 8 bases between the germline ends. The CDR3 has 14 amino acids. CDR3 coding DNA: TGTGCCAGCAGCTTAGATGGCGGTCCCGGGGAGCTGTTTTTT. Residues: CASSLDGGPGELFF.

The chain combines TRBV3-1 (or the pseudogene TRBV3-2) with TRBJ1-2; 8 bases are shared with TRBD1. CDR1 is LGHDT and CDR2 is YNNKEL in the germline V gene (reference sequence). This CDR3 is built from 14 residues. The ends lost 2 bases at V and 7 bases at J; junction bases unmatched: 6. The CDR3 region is CASSQNTGGSGYTF. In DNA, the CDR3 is TGTGCCAGCAGCCAAAATACAGGGGGTAGTGGCTACACCTTC.

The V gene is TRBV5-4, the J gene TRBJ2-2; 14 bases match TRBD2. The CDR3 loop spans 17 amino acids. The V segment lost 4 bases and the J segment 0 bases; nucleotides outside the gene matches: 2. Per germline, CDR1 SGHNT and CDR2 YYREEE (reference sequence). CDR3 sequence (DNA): TGTGCCAGCAGCCCGGGACTAGCGGGGGCGAACACCGGGGAGCTGTTTTTT. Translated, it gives CASSPGLAGANTGELFF.

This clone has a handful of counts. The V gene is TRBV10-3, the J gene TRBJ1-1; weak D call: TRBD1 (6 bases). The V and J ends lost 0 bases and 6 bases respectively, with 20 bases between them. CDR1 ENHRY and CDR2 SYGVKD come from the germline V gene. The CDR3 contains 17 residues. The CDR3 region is CAISESAGQTNGPEAFF. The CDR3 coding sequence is TGTGCCATCAGTGAGTCGGCCGGACAGACCAACGGTCCTGAAGCTTTCTTT.

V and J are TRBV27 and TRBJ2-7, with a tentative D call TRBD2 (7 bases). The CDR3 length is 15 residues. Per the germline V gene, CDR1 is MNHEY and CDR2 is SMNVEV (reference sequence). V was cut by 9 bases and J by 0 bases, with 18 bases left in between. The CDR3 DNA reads TGTGCCAGTTCCACGGCGGGGGCCGGCTCCTACGAGCAGTACTTC. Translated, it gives CASSTAGAGSYEQYF.

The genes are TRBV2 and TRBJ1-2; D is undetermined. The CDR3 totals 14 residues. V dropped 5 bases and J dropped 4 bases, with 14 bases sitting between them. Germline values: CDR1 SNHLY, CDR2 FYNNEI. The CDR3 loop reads CASSPRPWGYGYTF. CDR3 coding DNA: TGTGCCAGCAGTCCCCGCCCCTGGGGCTATGGCTACACCTTC.

The CDR3 DNA reads TGTGCCGCCCGCGAGGCAGCCAACTATGGCTACACCTTC. It codes for CAAREAANYGYTF. The chain employs TRBV6-5 and TRBJ1-2; D gene ambiguous. CDR3 length: 13 residues. Trimming removed 11 bases at V and 2 bases at J, with 15 bases between. In germline, CDR1 is MNHEY, CDR2 SVGAGI.

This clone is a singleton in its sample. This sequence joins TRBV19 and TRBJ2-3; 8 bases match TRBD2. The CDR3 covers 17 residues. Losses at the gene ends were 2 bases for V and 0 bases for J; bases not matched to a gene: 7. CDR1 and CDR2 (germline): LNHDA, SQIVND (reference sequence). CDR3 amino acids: CASSIPHLAGSTDTQYF. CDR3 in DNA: TGTGCCAGTAGTATACCGCATTTAGCGGGAAGCACAGATACGCAGTATTTT.

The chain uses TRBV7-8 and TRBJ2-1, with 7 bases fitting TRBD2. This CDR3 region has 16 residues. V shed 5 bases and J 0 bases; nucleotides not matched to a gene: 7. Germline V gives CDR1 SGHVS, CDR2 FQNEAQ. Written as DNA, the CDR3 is TGTGCCAGCAGCCCGAGACTAGCATCCTCCTACAATGAGCAGTTCTTC. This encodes CASSPRLASSYNEQFF.

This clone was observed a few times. The CDR3 DNA follows: TGTGCCATCAGTGAGTCTGATAACTATGGCTACACCTTC. It yields the protein CAISESDNYGYTF. This sequence joins TRBV10-3 and TRBJ1-2, with D unresolved. The CDR3 is 13 residues long. The V end lost 0 bases, the J end lost 1 base, and 3 bases lay between the germline ends. The germline V gene has CDR1 ENHRY and CDR2 SYGVKD.

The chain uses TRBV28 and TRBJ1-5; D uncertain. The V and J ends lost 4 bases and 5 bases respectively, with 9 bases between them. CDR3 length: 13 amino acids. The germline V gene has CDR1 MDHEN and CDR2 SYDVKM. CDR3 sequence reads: CASSSTEDQPQHF. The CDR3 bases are TGTGCCAGCAGTTCTACCGAGGATCAGCCCCAGCATTTT. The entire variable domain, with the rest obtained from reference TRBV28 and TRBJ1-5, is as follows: DVKVTQSSRYLVKRTGEKVFLECVQDMDHENMFWYRQDPGLGLRLIYFSYDVKMKEKGDIPEGYSVSREKKERFSLILESASTNQTSMYLCASSSTEDQPQHFGDGTRLSIL.

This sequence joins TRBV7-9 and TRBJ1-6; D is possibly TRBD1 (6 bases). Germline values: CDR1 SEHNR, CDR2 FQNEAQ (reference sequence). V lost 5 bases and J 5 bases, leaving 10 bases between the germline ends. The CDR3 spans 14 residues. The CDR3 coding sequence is TGTGCCAGCAGCGAGGGGGTAGATAATTCACCCCTCCACTTT. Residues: CASSEGVDNSPLHF.

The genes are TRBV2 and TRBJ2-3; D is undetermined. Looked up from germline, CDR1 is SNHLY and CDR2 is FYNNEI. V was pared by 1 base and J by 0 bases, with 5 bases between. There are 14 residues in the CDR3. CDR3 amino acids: CASSEGPSTDTQYF. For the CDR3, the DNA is TGTGCCAGCAGTGAAGGTCCTAGCACAGATACGCAGTATTTT.

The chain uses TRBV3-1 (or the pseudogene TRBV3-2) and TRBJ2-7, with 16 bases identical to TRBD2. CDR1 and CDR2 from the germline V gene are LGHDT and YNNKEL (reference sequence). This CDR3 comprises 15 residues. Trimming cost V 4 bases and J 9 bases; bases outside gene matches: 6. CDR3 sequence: CASSRGTSGRAGQYF. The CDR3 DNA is TGTGCCAGCAGCCGCGGGACTAGCGGGAGGGCCGGGCAGTACTTC.

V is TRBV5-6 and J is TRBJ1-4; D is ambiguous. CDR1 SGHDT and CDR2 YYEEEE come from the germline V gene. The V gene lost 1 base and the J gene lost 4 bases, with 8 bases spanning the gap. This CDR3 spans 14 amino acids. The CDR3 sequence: CASSLWSLNEKLFF. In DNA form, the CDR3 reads TGTGCCAGCAGCTTGTGGAGCCTTAATGAAAAACTGTTTTTT.

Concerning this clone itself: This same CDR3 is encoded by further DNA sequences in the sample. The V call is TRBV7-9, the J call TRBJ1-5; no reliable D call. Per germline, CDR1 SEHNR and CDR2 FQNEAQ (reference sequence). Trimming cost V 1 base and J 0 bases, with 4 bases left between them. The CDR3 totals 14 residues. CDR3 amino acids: CASSLGNSNQPQHF. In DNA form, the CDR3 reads TGTGCCAGCAGCTTAGGGAATAGCAATCAGCCCCAGCATTTT.

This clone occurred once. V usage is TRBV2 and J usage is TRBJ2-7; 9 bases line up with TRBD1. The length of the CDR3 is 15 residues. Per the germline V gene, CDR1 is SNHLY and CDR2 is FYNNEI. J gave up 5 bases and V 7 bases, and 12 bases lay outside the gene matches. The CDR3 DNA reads TGTGCCAGCACTATTGAAGGACAGGGGCGGAACGAGCAGTACTTC. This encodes CASTIEGQGRNEQYF. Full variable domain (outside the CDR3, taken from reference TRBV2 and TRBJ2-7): EPEVTQTPSHQVTQMGQEVILRCVPISNHLYFYWYRQILGQKVEFLVSFYNNEISEKSEIFDDQFSVERPDGSNFTLKIRSTKLEDSAMYFCASTIEGQGRNEQYFGPGTRLTVT.

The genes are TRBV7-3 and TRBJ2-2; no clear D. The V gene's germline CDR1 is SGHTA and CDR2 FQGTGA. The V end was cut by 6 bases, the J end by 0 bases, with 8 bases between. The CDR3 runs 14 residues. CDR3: CASSRYSNTGELFF. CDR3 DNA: TGTGCCAGCAGTAGATATTCGAACACCGGGGAGCTGTTTTTT.

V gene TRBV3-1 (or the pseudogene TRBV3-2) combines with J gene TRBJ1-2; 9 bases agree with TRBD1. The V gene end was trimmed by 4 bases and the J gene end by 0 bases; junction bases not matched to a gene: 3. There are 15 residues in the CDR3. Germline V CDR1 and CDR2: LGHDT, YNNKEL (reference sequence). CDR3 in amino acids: CASSRGTGSNYGYTF. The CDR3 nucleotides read TGTGCCAGCAGCCGAGGGACAGGGTCTAACTATGGCTACACCTTC.

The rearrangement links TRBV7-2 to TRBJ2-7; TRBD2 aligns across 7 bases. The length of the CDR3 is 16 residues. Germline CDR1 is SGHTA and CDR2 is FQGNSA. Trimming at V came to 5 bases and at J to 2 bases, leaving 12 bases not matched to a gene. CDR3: CASSPFNREVPYEQYF. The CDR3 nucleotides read TGTGCCAGCAGCCCCTTCAACCGGGAGGTCCCCTACGAGCAGTACTTC.

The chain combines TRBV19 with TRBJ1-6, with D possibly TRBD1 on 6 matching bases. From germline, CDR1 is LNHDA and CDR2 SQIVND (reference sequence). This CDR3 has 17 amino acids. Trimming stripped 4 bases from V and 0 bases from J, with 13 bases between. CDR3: CASSTQGPSSYNSPLHF. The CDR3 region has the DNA TGTGCCAGTAGTACACAGGGACCCAGCTCCTATAATTCACCCCTCCACTTT.